The 9 T cell receptor beta chains presented below share a single source sample, sequenced in a study of blood T cells in healthy people across ages. The authors ran a second PCR of about 7 to 11 cycles using a sample-barcoded 5' primer and a J-beta primer mix. TCRdb called the 5' RACE reads again in MiXCR, with one record for every CDR3 protein. The sample includes over a million distinct CDR3 sequences, roughly two fifths of them seen just once. Material for sequencing was blood. The source of these receptors is a young woman in good health.

This clonotype was counted between two and nine times. The chain carries TRBV4-3 and TRBJ2-7; no firm D call. Trimming stripped 1 base from V and 2 bases from J, with 12 bases between. The CDR3 runs to 15 residues. Germline V lookup: CDR1 LGHNA, CDR2 YSLEER. CDR3 sequence: CASSQGGSGAYEQYF. CDR3 coding DNA: TGCGCCAGCAGCCAAGGAGGTTCTGGGGCCTACGAGCAGTACTTC.

Details on this clonotype: Compared with germline, one end of the junction differs, possibly owing to a read error. V gene TRBV20-1 combines with J gene TRBJ2-1; 7 nucleotides align to TRBD2. This CDR3 has 14 amino acids. Looked up from germline, CDR1 is DFQATT and CDR2 is SNEGSKA (reference sequence). The CDR3 sequence: CSASGGSSCNEQFF. The CDR3 region has the DNA TGCAGTGCTAGCGGCGGGAGCTCCTGCAATGAGCAGTTCTTC.

This chain uses TRBV29-1 with TRBJ2-1; no definite D call. The J call may be wrong; the DNA end is better matched by TRBJ2-7. The CDR3 runs to 15 residues. Germline lookup yields CDR1 SQVTM and CDR2 ANQGSEA. The CDR3 reads CSVGGFPGSYNEQYF. Here the CDR3 DNA reads TGCAGCGTTGGGGGATTCCCTGGCTCCTACAATGAGCAGTACTTC.

The chain has TRBV3-1 and TRBJ1-1; perhaps TRBD1 as D (5 bases). Trimming took off 4 bases at V and 8 bases at J, with 17 bases between the two ends. CDR1 is LGHDT and CDR2 is YNNKEL in the germline V gene (reference sequence). The CDR3 loop spans 14 amino acids. In nucleotides, the CDR3 is TGTGCCAGCAGCCCCTCACACGGGGCTGGGGAAGCTTTCTTT. Its protein is CASSPSHGAGEAFF.

The chain is built from TRBV12-3 or TRBV12-4 and TRBJ2-7, with a tentative D call TRBD1 (6 bases). The V and J ends lost 4 bases and 7 bases respectively, with 17 bases between them. The CDR3 extends over 14 amino acids. CDR3 sequence (DNA): TGTGCCAGCAGTTCGTCATACAGGGTCGATGAGCAGTACTTC. It yields the protein CASSSSYRVDEQYF.

The rearrangement uses TRBV7-2 and TRBJ2-7; 13 bases are a match to TRBD2. The germline V gene has CDR1 SGHTA and CDR2 FQGNSA. The CDR3 runs to 17 residues. The ends lost 4 bases at V and 1 base at J; junction bases unmatched: 7. For the CDR3, the DNA is TGTGCCAGCAGCTCGAGGACTAGCGGGGGTATATCCTACGAGCAGTACTTC. It translates to CASSSRTSGGISYEQYF.

The chain recombines TRBV20-1 with TRBJ1-3; 7 bases align to TRBD1. Trimming at V came to 6 bases and at J to 0 bases, leaving 8 bases not matched to a gene. Germline assignment: CDR1 DFQATT and CDR2 SNEGSKA (reference sequence). The CDR3 loop spans 15 amino acids. CDR3 nucleotides: TGCAGTGCGTCCGGGACAGCGATCTCTGGAAACACCATATATTTT. It is translated as CSASGTAISGNTIYF.

The rearrangement links TRBV5-1 to TRBJ1-2; D remains unclear. Between the trimmed V and J ends, which lost 0 bases and 4 bases, there was a span of 10 bases. This CDR3 has 14 residues. Germline assignment: CDR1 SGHRS and CDR2 YFSETQ. The CDR3: CASSLARETYGYTF. The CDR3 nucleotides are TGCGCCAGCAGCTTGGCTCGAGAGACCTATGGCTACACCTTC.

The CDR3 loop reads CASSYSTGMETQYF. CDR3 in DNA: TGTGCCAGCAGTTACTCTACAGGGATGGAGACCCAGTACTTC. This chain uses TRBV6-5 with TRBJ2-5; possible D gene TRBD1, 6 bases. Germline CDR1 reads MNHEY; CDR2 reads SVGAGI. The V end was cut by 0 bases, the J end by 5 bases, with 10 bases between. CDR3 length equals 14 residues.